Shown below are 15 T cell receptor beta chains from a single sample sequenced in a study of CD8 T cells in Susac syndrome. cDNA came from approximately 0.5 to 1 ug RNA primed by random hexamers. TCRdb independently ran MiXCR on the immunoSEQ multiplex PCR reads; one entry per CDR3 protein. The sample records hundreds of thousands of distinct CDR3 sequences, 85% to 90% being singletons. The source material was CD8+ T cells from PBMCs. The receptors originated from a human donor with multiple sclerosis.

The chain links TRBV12-5 to TRBJ1-1; weak D call: TRBD1 (5 bases). The CDR3 is made up of 12 amino acids. Trimming shortened V by 3 bases and J by 8 bases, and 10 bases separated the two germline ends. Germline V gene lookup returns CDR1 LGHNT and CDR2 FRNRAP. DNA for the CDR3: TGTGCTAGTGGTTTTAGGGGAGACGAAGCTTTCTTT. Protein sequence: CASGFRGDEAFF.

The CDR3 sequence is CASSSTGITDTQYF. The CDR3, as DNA: TGTGCCAGCAGTTCGACAGGGATCACAGATACGCAGTATTTT. J is TRBJ2-3 and V is TRBV6-1; 7 bases match TRBD1. Trimming cost V 5 bases and J 2 bases; bases outside gene matches: 4. The CDR3 loop spans 14 amino acids. Germline CDR1 MNHNS, CDR2 SASEGT.

This clonotype was seen once. This rearrangement joins TRBV27 to TRBJ2-1; 13 bases align to TRBD2. J was trimmed by 3 bases and V by 5 bases; bases with no gene match: 4. This CDR3 comprises 16 residues. Germline V gene sequence: CDR1 MNHEY, CDR2 SMNVEV (reference sequence). The CDR3 coding sequence is TGTGCCAGCAGTCAACTAGCGGGAGGGTTCTACAATGAGCAGTTCTTC. This sequence encodes CASSQLAGGFYNEQFF.

This clonotype was picked up one time. The chain combines TRBV29-1 with TRBJ1-1; 7 bases fit TRBD1. J gave up 11 bases and V 5 bases, and 11 bases lay outside the gene matches. Per germline, CDR1 SQVTM and CDR2 ANQGSEA. The CDR3 runs 12 residues. CDR3 in amino acids: CSVLLIQGHAFF. DNA of the CDR3: TGCAGCGTTCTTTTAATACAGGGGCACGCTTTCTTT.

A few counts support this clonotype. This chain uses TRBV5-6 with TRBJ2-7; D unclear. The CDR3 extends over 18 amino acids. The germline CDR1 and CDR2 sequences are SGHDT and YYEEEE. Trimming shortened V by 1 base and J by 1 base, and 21 bases separated the two germline ends. CDR3: CASSLKSRAEGFSYEQYF. CDR3 in DNA: TGTGCCAGCAGCTTGAAATCTCGGGCAGAAGGGTTTTCCTACGAGCAGTACTTC.

The chain has TRBV10-3 and TRBJ1-1; D remains ambiguous. CDR3 length: 10 residues. The ends were cut back, 10 bases at V and 0 bases at J, with 3 bases in the middle. The germline V gene has CDR1 ENHRY and CDR2 SYGVKD. This chain's CDR3 is CATMNTEAFF. The CDR3 region has the DNA TGTGCCACTATGAACACTGAAGCTTTCTTT.

About this clonotype itself: Sequence at one end of the junction differs from germline and may be a read error. The chain recombines TRBV27 with TRBJ2-7, with no clear D. This CDR3 has 14 residues. Per germline, CDR1 MNHEY and CDR2 SMNVEV (reference sequence). CDR3 amino acids: CASSFAESSYEQYF. The CDR3 DNA follows: TGTGCCAGCAGTTTTGCTGAGAGCTCCTACGAGCAGTACTTT.

The rearrangement links TRBV27 to TRBJ2-7; 9 bases are shared with TRBD1. There are 15 residues in the CDR3. J lost 3 bases, V lost 4 bases, and 7 bases had no gene match. CDR1 MNHEY and CDR2 SMNVEV come from the germline V gene (reference sequence). The CDR3 spells CASSSYGTGSYEQYF. Written as DNA, the CDR3 is TGTGCCAGCAGTTCATACGGGACAGGGAGCTACGAGCAGTACTTC.

This clonotype turned up a few times. The chain couples TRBV7-2 to TRBJ2-1; 9 bases line up with TRBD2. Unmatched junction bases numbered 7, after V lost 3 bases and J lost 7 bases. The germline V gene has CDR1 SGHTA and CDR2 FQGNSA. This CDR3 is built from 15 residues. In nucleotides, the CDR3 is TGTGCCAGCAGCTTCGGCGGGAGGGCCCGGAATGAGCAGTTCTTC. Amino acid sequence: CASSFGGRARNEQFF. The full variable domain, completed using reference TRBV7-2 and TRBJ2-1, is GAGVSQSPSNKVTEKGKDVELRCDPISGHTALYWYRQSLGQGLEFLIYFQGNSAPDKSGLPSDRFSAERTGGSVSTLTIQRTQQEDSAVYLCASSFGGRARNEQFFGPGTRLTVL.

The V gene is TRBV12-3 or TRBV12-4, the J gene TRBJ2-7; D gene ambiguous. This CDR3 contains 12 residues. Trimming pared 5 bases from V and 7 bases from J, leaving 12 bases between. The CDR3 nucleotides are TGTGCCAGCAGTACCCCCTTGGGGGAGCAGTACTTC. It specifies CASSTPLGEQYF.

V gene TRBV29-1 combines with J gene TRBJ2-7, with a weak D call TRBD2 (6 bases). The V gene's germline CDR1 is SQVTM and CDR2 ANQGSEA. V shed 6 bases and J shed 2 bases, with 17 bases lying between them. There are 14 residues in the CDR3. CDR3: CSVETGDEAYEQYF. CDR3 bases: TGCAGCGTAGAGACGGGGGATGAAGCCTACGAGCAGTACTTC.

The chain is built from TRBV6-2 or TRBV6-3 and TRBJ2-2; unclear D gene. The length of the CDR3 is 15 residues. CDR1 is MNHEY and CDR2 is SVGEGT in the germline V gene. Trimming stripped 0 bases from V and 7 bases from J, with 12 bases between. DNA for the CDR3: TGTGCCAGCAGTTACTCGGGCGTTAGGCTCGGGGAGCTGTTTTTT. It yields the protein CASSYSGVRLGELFF.

V gene TRBV3-1 combines with J gene TRBJ2-3; the D gene is possibly TRBD2 (5 bases). Trimming removed 4 bases from V and 0 bases from J, with 17 bases in between. The CDR3 runs to 17 residues. The germline gives CDR1 LGHDT, CDR2 YNNKEL (reference sequence). The CDR3 DNA follows: TGTGCCAGCAGCCTCGCCGGAGCGGATTTTAGCACAGATACGCAGTATTTT. Residues: CASSLAGADFSTDTQYF.

The chain links TRBV12-3 or TRBV12-4 to TRBJ2-2; D may be TRBD2 (6 bases). The CDR3 covers 15 residues. Trimming took off 5 bases at V and 4 bases at J, with 14 bases between the two ends. The CDR3 region is CASSLTSRGTGELFF. The CDR3 DNA follows: TGTGCCAGCAGTCTGACTAGTCGGGGCACCGGGGAGCTGTTTTTT.

This chain connects TRBV7-6 to TRBJ2-1; D uncertain. This CDR3 is 15 amino acids long. Looked up from germline, CDR1 is SGHVS and CDR2 is FNYEAQ. V shed 1 base and J shed 2 bases, with 9 bases lying between them. CDR3 loop: CASSLEAHAYNEQFF. CDR3 nucleotides: TGTGCCAGCAGCTTAGAAGCGCATGCCTACAATGAGCAGTTCTTC.